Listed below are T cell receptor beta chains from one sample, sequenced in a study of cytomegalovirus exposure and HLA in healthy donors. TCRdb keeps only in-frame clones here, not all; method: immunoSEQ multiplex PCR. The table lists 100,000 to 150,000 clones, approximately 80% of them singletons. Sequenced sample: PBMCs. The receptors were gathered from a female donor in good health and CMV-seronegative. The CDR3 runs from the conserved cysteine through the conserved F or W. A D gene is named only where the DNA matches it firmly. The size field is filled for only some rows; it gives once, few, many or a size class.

CDR3 DNA: TGTGCCAGCTCACAAGCTGGAGGCGCCTACAATGAGCAGTTCTTC; CDR3 protein: CASSQAGGAYNEQFF; clone size: NA; V gene: TRBV18; D gene: NA; J gene: TRBJ2-1; CDR3 length: 15
CDR3 DNA: TGTGCCAGCAGTGCCGGGACTAGCGGGAGTGACGAGCAGTACTTC; CDR3 protein: CASSAGTSGSDEQYF; clone size: NA; V gene: TRBV2; D gene: TRBD2; J gene: TRBJ2-7; CDR3 length: 15
CDR3 DNA: TGTGCCAGCAGCACGAACCCGAGGACTGAAGCTTTCTTT; CDR3 protein: CASSTNPRTEAFF; clone size: NA; V gene: TRBV28; D gene: NA; J gene: TRBJ1-1; CDR3 length: 13
CDR3 DNA: TGTGCCTGGGTGGGGAGGACCTCCTACGAGCAGTACTTC; CDR3 protein: CAWVGRTSYEQYF; clone size: NA; V gene: TRBV30; D gene: NA; J gene: TRBJ2-7; CDR3 length: 13
CDR3 DNA: TGTGCCTGGAGTACGGGAGGATTAGATACGCAGTATTTT; CDR3 protein: CAWSTGGLDTQYF; clone size: NA; V gene: TRBV30; D gene: TRBD2; J gene: TRBJ2-3; CDR3 length: 13
CDR3 DNA: TGTGCCAGCAGCTTAGGGGGACAGATCTATGGCTACACCTTC; CDR3 protein: CASSLGGQIYGYTF; clone size: NA; V gene: TRBV7-8; D gene: TRBD1; J gene: TRBJ1-2; CDR3 length: 14
CDR3 DNA: TGTGCCAGCACGAGCGGGAGGAGCACAGATACGCAGTATTTT; CDR3 protein: CASTSGRSTDTQYF; clone size: NA; V gene: TRBV28; D gene: TRBD2; J gene: TRBJ2-3; CDR3 length: 14
CDR3 DNA: TGTGCCAGCAGTTTATCGCAGTGGACTAGGGGCCAGACCCAGTACTTC; CDR3 protein: CASSLSQWTRGQTQYF; clone size: NA; V gene: TRBV27; D gene: TRBD2; J gene: TRBJ2-5; CDR3 length: 16
CDR3 DNA: TGTGCCAGCAGAGTTAGCGGGAACACAGATACGCAGTATTTT; CDR3 protein: CASRVSGNTDTQYF; clone size: NA; V gene: TRBV2; D gene: TRBD2; J gene: TRBJ2-3; CDR3 length: 14
CDR3 DNA: TGTGCCACCAGCAGAGCCGGCTATGGCTACACCTTC; CDR3 protein: CATSRAGYGYTF; clone size: NA; V gene: TRBV15; D gene: NA; J gene: TRBJ1-2; CDR3 length: 12
CDR3 DNA: TGTGCCAGCAGCTTTTCGGGAGGCTACGAGCAGTACTTC; CDR3 protein: CASSFSGGYEQYF; clone size: NA; V gene: TRBV5-8; D gene: TRBD2; J gene: TRBJ2-7; CDR3 length: 13
CDR3 DNA: TGTGCCAGCAGTATCCTGGGCGCCGGGGTCACAGATACGCAGTATTTT; CDR3 protein: CASSILGAGVTDTQYF; clone size: NA; V gene: TRBV28; D gene: NA; J gene: TRBJ2-3; CDR3 length: 16
CDR3 DNA: TGTGCCACCCGCACTTCCTCGATCTACGAGCAGTACTTC; CDR3 protein: CATRTSSIYEQYF; clone size: NA; V gene: TRBV6-6; D gene: NA; J gene: TRBJ2-7; CDR3 length: 13
CDR3 DNA: TGTGCCAGCAGCTTAGATGATACAGGGGGAATATACATTCAGTACTTC; CDR3 protein: CASSLDDTGGIYIQYF; clone size: NA; V gene: TRBV7-9; D gene: TRBD1; J gene: TRBJ2-4; CDR3 length: 16
CDR3 DNA: TGTGCCAGCAGCTTCTTCACTAGCTCCGCCGATGAGCAGTTCTTC; CDR3 protein: CASSFFTSSADEQFF; clone size: NA; V gene: TRBV5-6; D gene: NA; J gene: TRBJ2-1; CDR3 length: 15
CDR3 DNA: TGCGCCAGCAGCTTGGCCTTAGCGGGAGGCCTCTCCTACGAGCAGTACTTC; CDR3 protein: CASSLALAGGLSYEQYF; clone size: NA; V gene: TRBV5-1; D gene: TRBD2; J gene: TRBJ2-7; CDR3 length: 17
CDR3 DNA: TGTGCCAGCAGCTGGGGACTTGGGACCGGGGAGCTGTTTTTT; CDR3 protein: CASSWGLGTGELFF; clone size: NA; V gene: TRBV13; D gene: NA; J gene: TRBJ2-2; CDR3 length: 14
CDR3 DNA: TGTGCCAGCAGTTTAAATCAGGGGGATGAGACCCAGTACTTC; CDR3 protein: CASSLNQGDETQYF; clone size: NA; V gene: TRBV28; D gene: TRBD1; J gene: TRBJ2-5; CDR3 length: 14
CDR3 DNA: TGCGCCAGCAGCCCCCTCGGCGGGAATGAGCAGTTCTTC; CDR3 protein: CASSPLGGNEQFF; clone size: NA; V gene: TRBV5-1; D gene: NA; J gene: TRBJ2-1; CDR3 length: 13
CDR3 DNA: TGTGCCAGCAGCTTAGGACATGGAGAGACCCAGTACTTC; CDR3 protein: CASSLGHGETQYF; clone size: NA; V gene: TRBV11-3; D gene: NA; J gene: TRBJ2-5; CDR3 length: 13
CDR3 DNA: TGTGCCAGCAGTTACTCGTCCCCAGGGGAAGTGGATGGCTACACCTTC; CDR3 protein: CASSYSSPGEVDGYTF; clone size: NA; V gene: TRBV6-5; D gene: NA; J gene: TRBJ1-2; CDR3 length: 16
CDR3 DNA: TGTGCCACCAGCAGCAGGGTTAGCTCTGGGGCCAACGTCCTGACTTTC; CDR3 protein: CATSSRVSSGANVLTF; clone size: NA; V gene: TRBV15; D gene: NA; J gene: TRBJ2-6; CDR3 length: 16
CDR3 DNA: TGTGCCAGCAGCGGAGAGGGGGCTGGGGCCAAAAACATTCAGTACTTC; CDR3 protein: CASSGEGAGAKNIQYF; clone size: NA; V gene: TRBV5-4; D gene: TRBD1; J gene: TRBJ2-4; CDR3 length: 16
CDR3 DNA: TGCGCCAGCAGCCAAGGGAGGGGCTCGTATGGCTACACCTTC; CDR3 protein: CASSQGRGSYGYTF; clone size: NA; V gene: TRBV4-1; D gene: NA; J gene: TRBJ1-2; CDR3 length: 14
CDR3 DNA: TGTGCCAGTAGAGAGGGTTACAGGGGCACTGAAGCTTTCTTT; CDR3 protein: CASREGYRGTEAFF; clone size: NA; V gene: TRBV19; D gene: TRBD1; J gene: TRBJ1-1; CDR3 length: 14
CDR3 DNA: TGTGCCATCAGTGAAGCTAGCGGGAAGGGTGGGGCCTACAATGAGCAGTTCTTC; CDR3 protein: CAISEASGKGGAYNEQFF; clone size: NA; V gene: TRBV10-3; D gene: TRBD2; J gene: TRBJ2-1; CDR3 length: 18
CDR3 DNA: TGTGCCTGGAGGGGGACAGGGGGTAACACCGGGGAGCTGTTTTTT; CDR3 protein: CAWRGTGGNTGELFF; clone size: NA; V gene: TRBV30; D gene: TRBD1; J gene: TRBJ2-2; CDR3 length: 15
CDR3 DNA: TGTGCCAGCAGTACACCCTCGGGACAGGGGCCCGAGCAGTACTTC; CDR3 protein: CASSTPSGQGPEQYF; clone size: NA; V gene: TRBV6-1; D gene: TRBD1; J gene: TRBJ2-7; CDR3 length: 15
CDR3 DNA: TGCGCCAGCAGCCTTATGACAGGTGGACCCACCGAGCAGTACTTC; CDR3 protein: CASSLMTGGPTEQYF; clone size: NA; V gene: TRBV5-1; D gene: NA; J gene: TRBJ2-7; CDR3 length: 15
CDR3 DNA: TGTGCCAGCAGTATGAGGATTAGCGGGAGAGGGGGGGCCTACGAGCAGTACTTC; CDR3 protein: CASSMRISGRGGAYEQYF; clone size: NA; V gene: TRBV27; D gene: TRBD2; J gene: TRBJ2-7; CDR3 length: 18
CDR3 DNA: TGCGCCAGCAGCCAAGATGCGGGCTCTGGAAACACCATATATTTT; CDR3 protein: CASSQDAGSGNTIYF; clone size: few; V gene: TRBV4-3; D gene: NA; J gene: TRBJ1-3; CDR3 length: 15
CDR3 DNA: TGTGCCAGCTCACTCCCGGGACAGGGGGCAACTGAAGCTTTCTTT; CDR3 protein: CASSLPGQGATEAFF; clone size: NA; V gene: TRBV18; D gene: TRBD1; J gene: TRBJ1-1; CDR3 length: 15